This TCR beta chain was retrieved from a study of blood T cells in healthy people across ages. Note on this clonotype: The missing conserved phenylalanine or tryptophan at the end of this CDR3 makes a read error likely.

Germline V gene lookup returns CDR1 ENHRY and CDR2 SYGVKD. This CDR3 contains 15 residues. V lost 3 bases and J 5 bases, leaving 14 bases between the germline ends. A sample-barcoded 5' primer and a J-beta primer mix were used in a second PCR of about 6 to 12 cycles. TCRdb reanalysed the 5' RACE reads using MiXCR and keeps one entry per CDR3 protein. This table has about 640,000 distinct CDR3 sequences, roughly two fifths appearing once. The chain carries TRBV10-3 and TRBJ2-1; TRBD2 is a possible D gene (7 bases). The TCR comes from a man aged 80 or over in good health. Sequenced sample: blood. The CDR3 is CAISDIRGGNNEQFL. CDR3 DNA sequence: TGTGCCATCAGTGATATCAGGGGAGGGAACAATGAGCAGTTCTTA.